Listed below are T cell receptor beta chains from one sample, sequenced in a study of regulatory T cells in long-lasting Graves disease. TCRdb analysed the multiplex PCR reads with MiXCR anew, one entry per CDR3 protein. The table includes about 470,000 distinct CDR3 sequences, roughly 21% detected once. The sequences come from peripheral blood mononuclear cells (PBMCs), collected when the disease was refractory, from a patient treated with antithyroid drugs. The receptors were gathered from a female donor with Graves disease. Both conserved end residues are part of each CDR3. D genes are given only for firm matches. Clone size is stated in some rows and not others, as once, few, many or a class when expanded.

TRBJ2-7 | TRBV27 | - | few | 16 | CASSLGRGASSYEQYF | TGTGCCAGCAGTTTAGGGAGAGGGGCGAGCTCCTACGAGCAGTACTTC
TRBJ1-1 | TRBV10-3 | TRBD1 | many | 14 | CAISDTGEGTEAFF | TGTGCCATCAGTGATACAGGGGAGGGCACTGAAGCTTTCTTT
TRBJ1-4 | TRBV28 | TRBD1 | many | 16 | CASSATGGSANEKLFF | TGTGCCAGCAGTGCGACAGGGGGCTCGGCTAATGAAAAACTGTTTTTT
TRBJ2-2 | TRBV18 | - | - | 13 | CASTEPRAGELFF | TGTGCCAGCACCGAGCCGCGCGCCGGGGAGCTGTTTTTT
TRBJ2-6 | TRBV29-1 | - | - | 12 | CSVVAGANVLTF | TGCAGCGTTGTAGCTGGGGCCAACGTCCTGACTTTC
TRBJ2-7 | TRBV2 | - | many | 15 | CASSESPSSLYEQYF | TGTGCCAGCAGTGAGTCGCCTAGCTCGTTGTACGAGCAGTACTTC
TRBJ2-2 | TRBV12-3/TRBV12-4 | - | - | 14 | CASRRGSDTGELFF | TGTGCCAGCAGGAGGGGGTCCGACACCGGGGAGCTGTTTTTT
TRBJ1-3 | TRBV5-1 | - | - | 15 | CASSSAPGRGNTIYF | TGCGCCAGCAGCTCTGCACCCGGACGAGGAAACACCATATATTTT
TRBJ1-1 | TRBV7-8 | TRBD1 | - | 16 | CASSYRGGWWNTEAFF | TGTGCCAGCAGCTACAGGGGGGGGTGGTGGAACACTGAAGCTTTCTTT
TRBJ2-5 | TRBV12-3/TRBV12-4 | TRBD1 | - | 22 | CASSLKERGWTGAPGYQETQYF | TGTGCCAGCAGTTTAAAAGAAAGGGGTTGGACAGGGGCCCCGGGGTACCAAGAGACCCAGTACTTC
TRBJ1-6 | TRBV18 | - | - | 12 | CASSPPSSPLHF | TGTGCCAGCTCACCGCCATCCTCACCCCTCCACTTT
TRBJ1-1 | TRBV14 | - | - | 13 | CASSQDYGTEAFF | TGTGCCAGCAGCCAAGATTATGGGACTGAAGCCTTCTTT
TRBJ2-1 | TRBV12-3/TRBV12-4 | TRBD2 | many | 15 | CASSFPAGGPGEQFF | TGTGCCAGCAGTTTTCCAGCGGGAGGGCCCGGTGAGCAGTTCTTC
TRBJ2-1 | TRBV2 | - | many | 13 | CASSERADNEQFF | TGTGCCAGCAGTGAAAGGGCAGACAATGAGCAGTTCTTC
TRBJ2-2 | TRBV14 | - | few | 14 | CASSSGPHTGELFF | TGTGCCAGCAGTTCGGGCCCCCACACCGGGGAGCTGTTTTTT
TRBJ1-2 | TRBV19 | TRBD1 | many | 13 | CASSPTGADGYTF | TGTGCCAGTAGCCCGACAGGGGCAGACGGCTACACCTTC
TRBJ1-2 | TRBV19 | - | - | 15 | CASSAGPADGYGYTF | TGTGCCAGTAGTGCCGGACCCGCGGACGGCTATGGCTACACCTTC
TRBJ2-1 | TRBV28 | - | - | 15 | CASSLSGEMGNEQFF | TGTGCCAGCAGTTTGTCAGGGGAAATGGGAAATGAGCAGTTCTTC
TRBJ2-5 | TRBV19 | TRBD2 | many | 13 | CASSWTSEETQYF | TGTGCCAGTAGCTGGACTAGCGAGGAGACCCAGTACTTC
TRBJ2-2 | TRBV28 | TRBD1 | - | 15 | CASSSTGARTGELFF | TGTGCCAGCAGTTCAACAGGGGCTCGTACCGGGGAGCTGTTTTTT
TRBJ1-3 | TRBV7-2 | - | - | 16 | CASSTGPRISGNTIYF | TGTGCCAGCAGCACCGGACCGAGGATCTCTGGAAACACCATATATTTT
TRBJ1-2 | TRBV6-5 | - | - | 15 | CASSYRGDPNYGYTF | TGTGCCAGCAGTTACAGGGGGGATCCCAACTATGGCTACACCTTC
TRBJ1-2 | TRBV2 | TRBD1 | few | 16 | CAIQQGRDSPNYGYTF | TGTGCCATCCAACAAGGCCGGGACAGTCCTAACTATGGCTACACCTTC
TRBJ2-6 | TRBV5-1 | - | few | 13 | CASSLAGGQYSNF | TGCGCCAGCAGCTTGGCCGGGGGACAGTACTCCAATTTC
TRBJ2-7 | TRBV29-1 | - | few | 13 | CSVDPGVGGEQYF | TGCAGCGTTGACCCCGGGGTGGGGGGCGAGCAGTACTTC
TRBJ2-5 | TRBV10-3 | TRBD1 | many | 15 | CAISESGDSEETQYF | TGTGCCATCAGTGAGTCGGGGGACAGCGAAGAGACCCAGTACTTC
TRBJ1-5 | TRBV28 | - | many | 15 | CASSLTGLRNQPQHF | TGTGCCAGCAGTTTAACGGGTCTCCGCAATCAGCCCCAGCATTTT
TRBJ2-7 | TRBV12-3/TRBV12-4 | TRBD2 | many | 17 | CASSSIGSGMDSYEQYF | TGTGCCAGCAGTTCCATAGGTAGCGGGATGGACTCCTACGAGCAGTACTTC
TRBJ1-2 | TRBV11-3 | - | few | 18 | CASSQQWGRTLDNYGYTF | TGTGCCAGCAGCCAACAATGGGGACGGACTCTCGACAACTATGGCTACACCTTC
TRBJ2-5 | TRBV27 | TRBD1 | many | 14 | CASSFRTGSETQYF | TGTGCCAGCAGTTTCCGGACAGGTTCAGAGACCCAGTACTTC
TRBJ1-6 | TRBV4-1 | - | - | 16 | CASSQGGSSYNSPLHF | TGCGCCAGCAGCCAAGGGGGGAGCTCCTATAATTCACCCCTCCACTTT
TRBJ1-4 | TRBV29-1 | - | few | 16 | CSAKRSMGHDNEKLFF | TGCAGCGCCAAAAGAAGTATGGGACACGACAATGAAAAACTGTTTTTT
TRBJ1-5 | TRBV5-5 | - | many | 15 | CASSLSLPINQPQHF | TGTGCCAGCAGCTTAAGTCTGCCCATCAATCAGCCCCAGCATTTT
TRBJ2-2 | TRBV7-2 | - | - | 16 | CASSLAWAGEAGELFF | TGTGCCAGCAGCTTAGCTTGGGCAGGGGAAGCCGGGGAGCTGTTTTTT
TRBJ2-6 | TRBV29-1 | TRBD1 | - | 18 | CSVVWFSGQISGANVLTF | TGCAGCGTTGTTTGGTTTTCGGGACAGATCTCTGGGGCCAACGTCCTGACTTTC
TRBJ2-7 | TRBV7-2 | - | - | 13 | CASSLGGSRLGYF | TGTGCCAGCAGCTTAGGTGGTAGCAGGCTGGGGTACTTC
TRBJ2-5 | TRBV24-1 | TRBD1 | many | 12 | CATGQDQETQYF | TGTGCCACGGGACAGGACCAAGAGACCCAGTACTTC
TRBJ2-5 | TRBV4-1 | - | - | 16 | CASSQEMLGHQETQYF | TGCGCCAGCAGCCAAGAGATGCTCGGCCACCAAGAGACCCAGTACTTC
TRBJ2-7 | TRBV6-5 | - | few | 15 | CASSYLPGTSYEQYF | TGTGCCAGCAGTTACCTCCCGGGCACCTCCTACGAGCAGTACTTC
TRBJ2-3 | TRBV14 | - | - | 15 | CASSQFRLNTDTQYF | TGTGCCAGCAGCCAATTCCGCCTAAACACAGATACGCAGTATTTT
TRBJ2-7 | TRBV27 | TRBD1 | many | 14 | CASSLGGQGLEQYF | TGTGCCAGCAGTTTAGGTGGACAGGGTCTCGAGCAGTACTTC
TRBJ2-7 | TRBV28 | TRBD1 | many | 15 | CASRLGQALSYEQYF | TGTGCCAGCAGGCTCGGACAGGCCCTCTCCTACGAGCAGTACTTC
TRBJ1-2 | TRBV7-2 | - | few | 13 | CASSPSQGGGYTF | TGTGCCAGCAGCCCCTCCCAGGGCGGTGGCTACACCTTC
TRBJ2-7 | TRBV6-1 | - | many | 10 | CASSRGEQYF | TGTGCCAGCAGCCGCGGCGAGCAGTACTTC
TRBJ1-1 | TRBV19 | TRBD1 | few | 15 | CASSTRTGGGGEAFF | TGTGCCAGTAGTACCCGGACAGGGGGAGGCGGTGAAGCTTTCTTT
TRBJ1-2 | TRBV11-2 | - | many | 15 | CASSALTGTNYGYTF | TGTGCCAGCAGCGCCTTGACCGGGACTAACTATGGCTACACCTTC
TRBJ2-4 | TRBV12-3/TRBV12-4 | - | many | 15 | CASSLHTIAKNIQYF | TGTGCCAGCAGTTTGCACACCATAGCCAAAAACATTCAGTACTTC
TRBJ2-3 | TRBV4-2 | - | - | 15 | CASSQGSGSTDTQYF | TGTGCCAGCAGCCAAGGTAGCGGAAGCACAGATACGCAGTATTTT
TRBJ2-1 | TRBV6-1 | - | - | 13 | CASSSGQYNEQFF | TGTGCCAGCAGCTCCGGACAGTACAATGAGCAGTTCTTC